The 8 T cell receptor beta chains given below trace back to one sample, sequenced in a study of blood T cell repertoires in COVID-19. Profiling relied on immunoSEQ multiplex PCR, and the TCRdb table lists in-frame clones only, not all of them. The repertoire holds about 210,000 clones, with about 91% as singletons. Sample: peripheral blood. Receptor source: a woman in her thirties or forties with acute or convalescent COVID-19.

This chain uses TRBV7-7 with TRBJ1-4; 9 bases fit TRBD1. Germline CDR1 reads SSHAT; CDR2 reads FNYEAQ (reference sequence). The CDR3 has 15 residues. J was trimmed by 5 bases and V by 5 bases; bases with no gene match: 6. CDR3 sequence reads: CASSPGTGRNEKLFF. CDR3 nucleotides: TGTGCCAGCAGCCCCGGGACAGGGAGGAATGAAAAACTGTTTTTT.

The chain joins TRBV7-2 to TRBJ2-7, with a weak D call TRBD1 (5 bases). The germline CDR1 and CDR2 sequences are SGHTA and FQGNSA. This CDR3 has 15 amino acids. V was cut by 2 bases and J by 0 bases, with 11 bases left in between. DNA for the CDR3: TGTGCCAGCAGCTTATTTTCCGACAGCTCCTACGAGCAGTACGTC. Translated: CASSLFSDSSYEQYV.

The genes are TRBV5-4 and TRBJ1-2; 10 bases line up with TRBD1. In germline, CDR1 is SGHNT, CDR2 YYREEE (reference sequence). The CDR3 totals 14 residues. The trim removed 3 bases at V and 3 bases at J, leaving 2 bases unmatched. CDR3 bases: TGTGCCAGCAGCTATGGACAGGGGGACTATGGCTACACCTTC. The encoded protein is CASSYGQGDYGYTF.

The chain carries TRBV5-1 and TRBJ1-3; 7 positions match TRBD1. Germline CDR1 is SGHRS and CDR2 is YFSETQ. The junction had 4 bases not matched to a gene; V was cut back by 8 bases and J by 2 bases. The length of the CDR3 is 13 residues. DNA for the CDR3: TGCGCCAGTGGACAGGTTGCTGGAAACACCATATATTTT. As protein: CASGQVAGNTIYF.

This clone was detected once. The V and J genes are TRBV14 and TRBJ2-2; D call uncertain. Germline-derived CDR1 and CDR2 are SGHDN and FVKESK. V lost 0 bases and J 3 bases, leaving 8 bases between the germline ends. The CDR3 is 15 residues long. In DNA form, the CDR3 reads TGTGCCAGCAGCCAAGATTGGGCCTACACCGGGGAGCTGTTTTTT. Its translation: CASSQDWAYTGELFF.

This chain links TRBV29-1 with TRBJ1-1; D is undetermined. Looked up from germline, CDR1 is SQVTM and CDR2 is ANQGSEA. V lost 6 bases to trimming and J lost 1 base, with 15 bases between them. CDR3 length: 14 residues. The DNA for the CDR3 is TGCAGCGTACTCCCACAGAAATCGAACACTGAAGCTTTCTTT. This sequence encodes CSVLPQKSNTEAFF. The full variable domain, completed using reference TRBV29-1 and TRBJ1-1, is SAVISQKPSRDICQRGTSLTIQCQVDSQVTMMFWYRQQPGQSLTLIATANQGSEATYESGFVIDKFPISRPNLTFSTLTVSNMSPEDSSIYLCSVLPQKSNTEAFFGQGTRLTVV.

J is TRBJ1-1 and V is TRBV5-1, with D uncertain. Germline-derived CDR1 and CDR2 are SGHRS and YFSETQ. CDR3 size: 14 residues. V lost 0 bases, J lost 1 base, and 7 bases lay in between. CDR3: CASSLGAPNTEAFF. In DNA, the CDR3 is TGCGCCAGCAGCTTGGGGGCCCCGAACACTGAAGCTTTCTTT.

This rearrangement joins TRBV6-2 or TRBV6-3 to TRBJ1-5; TRBD1 matches 9 bases. The CDR3 is made up of 13 amino acids. Germline trimming cut 6 bases from V and 7 bases from J; bases unmatched to any gene: 4. Per the germline V gene, CDR1 is MNHEY and CDR2 is SVGEGT. CDR3 sequence (DNA): TGTGCCAGCAGCTCGACAGGGGGACAGCCCCAGCATTTT. This sequence encodes CASSSTGGQPQHF.